A single sample gave rise to the 16 T cell receptor beta chains below, sequenced in a study of blood T cell repertoires in COVID-19. Using immunoSEQ multiplex PCR, the repertoire was profiled, and TCRdb retains in-frame clones only, with some absent. The top ten clones hold roughly 10% of a sample with 150,000 to 250,000 clones, roughly 82% of them seen once. The specimen was PBMCs or T cells enriched from blood (not recorded which). The receptors derive from a man aged 35 to 55 who had recovered from COVID-19.

The chain couples TRBV7-6 to TRBJ1-5, with D possibly TRBD1 on 6 matching bases. Trimming stripped 5 bases from V and 10 bases from J, with 24 bases between. Germline CDR1 SGHVS, CDR2 FNYEAQ. CDR3 length equals 16 residues. CDR3 protein: CASSLGQSSRVDPQHF. CDR3 nucleotides: TGTGCCAGCAGCCTAGGACAGTCCTCTCGTGTTGATCCCCAGCATTTT.

The genes are TRBV19 and TRBJ2-5, with a tentative D call TRBD2 (6 bases). This CDR3 has 13 residues. Trimming removed 6 bases at V and 1 base at J, with 9 bases between. Germline lookup yields CDR1 LNHDA and CDR2 SQIVND (reference sequence). CDR3 sequence (DNA): TGTGCCAGTAGCAGGGACTTCCAAGAGACCCAGTACTTC. Translated, it gives CASSRDFQETQYF.

V and J are TRBV9 and TRBJ1-3; D may be TRBD1 (6 bases). The V gene's germline CDR1 is SGDLS and CDR2 YYNGEE. There are 16 residues in the CDR3. V lost 3 bases and J 0 bases, leaving 13 bases between the germline ends. This chain's CDR3 is CASSAPRTVSGNTIYF. CDR3 nucleotide sequence: TGTGCCAGCAGCGCCCCTCGGACAGTCTCTGGAAACACCATATATTTT.

This CDR3 reads CASSGNSGRINGEQFF. In DNA form, the CDR3 reads TGTGCCAGCAGCGGAAATAGCGGGAGAATTAACGGTGAGCAGTTCTTC. The genes are TRBV2 and TRBJ2-1; 9 bases match TRBD2. The V gene's germline CDR1 is SNHLY and CDR2 FYNNEI. The CDR3 contains 16 residues. V shed 6 bases, J shed 9 bases, and the junction held 15 bases outside the gene matches.

The CDR3 sequence is CASSYRQGMTGELFF. The CDR3 DNA follows: TGTGCCAGCAGCTATCGACAGGGTATGACCGGGGAGCTGTTTTTT. This chain connects TRBV11-3 to TRBJ2-2; 7 bases fit TRBD1. CDR3 length: 15 amino acids. From germline, CDR1 is SGHNT and CDR2 YENEEA. V gave up 4 bases and J gave up 5 bases; unmatched junction bases: 7.

As concerns this clone: This could be a read error, since a much larger clone is one nucleotide away. The rearrangement uses TRBV7-2 and TRBJ2-7; 8 positions agree with TRBD2. CDR1 is SGHTA, CDR2 FQGNSA, per germline. The CDR3 has 16 amino acids. The V and J ends lost 5 bases and 2 bases, in that order; junction bases with no gene match: 11. The CDR3 region has the DNA TGTGCCAGCAGCGCTCTAGCGGGCCGAGGCCCCTACGAGCAGTACTTC. It specifies CASSALAGRGPYEQYF.

V gene TRBV19 combines with J gene TRBJ1-3, with 7 bases lining up with TRBD1. The CDR3 has 14 residues. The V gene end was trimmed by 8 bases and the J gene end by 0 bases; junction bases not matched to a gene: 4. CDR1 and CDR2 (germline): LNHDA, SQIVND (reference sequence). The CDR3 protein is CASSRTGSGNTIYF. The DNA of the CDR3 is TGTGCCAGTTCCAGGACAGGCTCTGGAAACACCATATATTTT.

This clone appeared a single time. The chain carries TRBV27 and TRBJ1-5; TRBD1 is a possible D gene (6 bases). The CDR3 totals 17 residues. Trimming removed 1 base at V and 5 bases at J, with 18 bases between. Germline values: CDR1 MNHEY, CDR2 SMNVEV (reference sequence). The CDR3: CASSLYSPPRTDQPQHF. CDR3 in DNA: TGTGCCAGCAGTTTATACTCCCCCCCTAGGACAGATCAGCCCCAGCATTTT.

The J gene is TRBJ2-1, the V gene TRBV28; maybe TRBD2 (5 bases). Germline V gene sequence: CDR1 MDHEN, CDR2 SYDVKM. This CDR3 region has 12 residues. Between the trimmed V and J ends, which lost 2 bases and 8 bases, there was a span of 7 bases. In DNA, the CDR3 is TGTGCCAGCAGTTTAAGGGAGCATGAGCAGTTCTTC. It encodes CASSLREHEQFF.

J is TRBJ1-1 and V is TRBV5-6; 12 bases align to TRBD1. Germline V lookup: CDR1 SGHDT, CDR2 YYEEEE. The CDR3 consists of 15 residues. Germline trimming cut 4 bases from V and 12 bases from J; bases unmatched to any gene: 13. CDR3 DNA: TGTGCCAGCAGCCTGGCCGGGACAGGGGGCTTAGCGACTTTCTTT. This translates into CASSLAGTGGLATFF.

About this clone itself: Other nucleotide sequences in the sample specify the same CDR3. V usage is TRBV19 and J usage is TRBJ1-5; possible D gene TRBD1, 6 bases. The germline CDR1 and CDR2 sequences are LNHDA and SQIVND (reference sequence). The CDR3 consists of 13 residues. Trimming shortened V by 4 bases and J by 4 bases, and 8 bases separated the two germline ends. CDR3 bases: TGTGCCAGTAGTACACAGGGTAATCAGCCCCAGCATTTT. It is translated as CASSTQGNQPQHF.

V gene TRBV13 combines with J gene TRBJ2-4, with 7 bases fitting TRBD1. V dropped 3 bases and J dropped 4; count of bases not matched to a gene: 0. The CDR3 is 13 amino acids. The germline V gene has CDR1 PRHDT and CDR2 FYEKMQ (reference sequence). Here the CDR3 DNA reads TGTGCCAGCAGCTTGACAGGGAAAAACATTCAGTACTTC. Translating it yields CASSLTGKNIQYF. Full variable domain (missing parts from reference TRBV13 and TRBJ2-4): AAGVIQSPRHLIKEKRETATLKCYPIPRHDTVYWYQQGPGQDPQFLISFYEKMQSDKGSIPDRFSAQQFSDYHSELNMSSLELGDSALYFCASSLTGKNIQYFGAGTRLSVL.

This clone was detected only a few times. This sequence joins TRBV24-1 and TRBJ1-2; 12 bases agree with TRBD1. The CDR3 runs 17 residues. Unmatched junction bases numbered 9, after V lost 4 bases and J lost 4 bases. Germline lookup yields CDR1 KGHDR and CDR2 SFDVKD. The CDR3 DNA reads as TGTGCCACCAGTGAAGGGACAGGGGGCCTTCTTAGCTATGGCTACACCTTC. Amino acid sequence: CATSEGTGGLLSYGYTF.

This clone was seen a few times. The CDR3 DNA follows: TGTGCCAGCAGCTTAGGGGTTTCGGGGTTGAGTCAGCCCCAGCATTTT. This encodes CASSLGVSGLSQPQHF. V and J are TRBV7-9 and TRBJ1-5; D gene unclear. The CDR3 has 16 residues. Trimming stripped 1 base from V and 6 bases from J, with 16 bases between. CDR1 is SEHNR and CDR2 is FQNEAQ in the germline V gene (reference sequence).

The chain couples TRBV7-2 to TRBJ1-6, with D maybe TRBD1 (5 bases). Germline values: CDR1 SGHTA, CDR2 FQGNSA. V gave up 5 bases and J gave up 7 bases, with 21 bases separating them. This CDR3 spans 17 amino acids. CDR3 sequence: CASSNTKTANFNSPLHF. CDR3 DNA: TGTGCCAGCAGCAACACCAAGACAGCTAATTTCAATTCACCCCTCCACTTT.

This clone was seen a single time. The gene calls are TRBV6-5 and TRBJ2-7; TRBD1 matches at 10 bases. CDR1 is MNHEY and CDR2 is SVGAGI in the germline V gene. V was pared by 4 bases and J by 4 bases, with 7 bases of the junction left unmatched. This CDR3 region has 15 residues. CDR3 amino acids: CASSLDRGLPYEQYF. CDR3 coding DNA: TGTGCCAGCAGTTTAGACAGGGGGCTTCCTTACGAGCAGTACTTC.